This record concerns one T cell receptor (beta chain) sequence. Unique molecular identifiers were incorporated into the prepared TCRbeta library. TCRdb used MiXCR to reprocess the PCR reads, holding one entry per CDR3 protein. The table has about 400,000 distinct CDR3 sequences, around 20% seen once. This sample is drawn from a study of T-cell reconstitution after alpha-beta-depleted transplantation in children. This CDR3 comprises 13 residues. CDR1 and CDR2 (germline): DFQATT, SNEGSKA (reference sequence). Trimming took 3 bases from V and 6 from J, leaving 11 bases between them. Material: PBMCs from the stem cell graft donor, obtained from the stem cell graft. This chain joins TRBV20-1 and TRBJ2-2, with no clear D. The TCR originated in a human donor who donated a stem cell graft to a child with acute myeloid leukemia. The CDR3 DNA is TGCAGTGCTAGGGCTAGGAGCTCCGGGGAGCTGTTTTTT. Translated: CSARARSSGELFF.